This T cell receptor beta chain was identified during a study of shared clonotypes between healthy human individuals. The CDR3 consists of 14 residues. Germline lookup yields CDR1 MDHEN and CDR2 SYDVKM. Trimming removed 3 bases from V and 5 bases from J, with 11 bases in between. In the authors' methods: Without quality scores, immunoSEQ junctional reads could not be filtered like full-length reads. The data were produced by immunoSEQ multiplex PCR, yet TCRdb's version contains in-frame clones alone and is incomplete. V and J calls and clone size are copied from that table; D and trimming were computed from the DNA. This table holds some 740,000 clones, about 92% found once. The naive CD8 population came from CD45RO-negative cells selected for CCR7, without terminally differentiated effector memory CD45RA+ cells.

The chain links TRBV28 to TRBJ2-1; D not resolved. Sequenced material: naive CD8+ T cells sorted from blood. The TCR sequence derives from a man aged 25-45 years in good health. The CDR3 loop reads CASSFMAVDNEQFF. In DNA form, the CDR3 reads TGTGCCAGCAGTTTTATGGCAGTAGACAATGAGCAGTTCTTC.